These 30 T cell receptor beta chains were all obtained from the same sample, sequenced in a study of cytomegalovirus exposure and HLA in healthy donors. The PCR used 60 Vbeta and 13 Jbeta primers. Sequenced by immunoSEQ multiplex PCR; TCRdb stores in-frame clones only, minus some. The repertoire holds about 190,000 clones, with 75% to 90% as singletons. What was sequenced was PBMCs. These receptors were obtained from a boy younger than 18 in good health and CMV-seronegative.

V gene TRBV19 combines with J gene TRBJ1-1; 8 nucleotides agree with TRBD1. Germline V CDR1 and CDR2: LNHDA, SQIVND (reference sequence). Trimming removed 6 bases from V and 0 bases from J; junction bases left unmatched: 6. CDR3 size: 15 residues. CDR3 sequence reads: CASSPGTGLNTEAFF. The CDR3 coding sequence is TGTGCCAGTAGCCCCGGGACAGGACTGAACACTGAAGCTTTCTTT.

The chain has TRBV20-1 and TRBJ2-3; a possible D gene is TRBD2 (6 bases). The V gene's germline CDR1 is DFQATT and CDR2 SNEGSKA (reference sequence). The CDR3 extends over 11 amino acids. Trimming stripped 5 bases from V and 6 bases from J, with 9 bases between. CDR3 region: CSAGGMDTQYF. CDR3 DNA sequence: TGCAGTGCTGGGGGGATGGATACGCAGTATTTT.

This clone has only one observation. The genes are TRBV7-2 and TRBJ2-6, with D hard to call. CDR1 and CDR2 from the germline V gene are SGHTA and FQGNSA. V dropped 1 base and J dropped 0 bases, with 7 bases sitting between them. This CDR3 is 16 amino acids long. The CDR3 nucleotides read TGTGCCAGCAGCTTAGGACTGACCTCTGGGGCCAACGTCCTGACTTTC. This gives the protein CASSLGLTSGANVLTF.

The gene calls are TRBV4-2 and TRBJ2-7; 15 nucleotides match TRBD2. The J segment lost 3 bases and the V segment lost 0 bases, leaving 15 bases of the junction unmatched. Germline V gene sequence: CDR1 LGHNA, CDR2 YNFKEQ. This CDR3 is built from 21 residues. The CDR3 nucleotides read TGTGCCAGCAGCCAAGAAGGCAGCTTTGTGGGACTAGCGGGGGGCCACTACGAGCAGTACTTC. It is translated as CASSQEGSFVGLAGGHYEQYF.

V gene TRBV30 combines with J gene TRBJ2-7; possible D gene TRBD2, 6 bases. V was shortened by 5 bases and J by 1 base, with 15 bases between the two germline ends. CDR3 length: 14 amino acids. Germline CDR1 GTSNPN, CDR2 SVGIG (reference sequence). CDR3 amino acids: CAWSSVAGSYEQYF. The CDR3, as DNA: TGTGCCTGGTCTAGCGTGGCTGGATCCTACGAGCAGTACTTC.

The chain carries TRBV6-1 and TRBJ2-2; the D gene is possibly TRBD1 (6 bases). Germline V gene data show CDR1 as MNHNS and CDR2 as SASEGT. The V end was cut by 8 bases, the J end by 2 bases, with 12 bases between. The CDR3 totals 14 residues. The CDR3: CASVGQINTGELFF. The DNA of the CDR3 is TGTGCCAGCGTTGGACAGATAAACACCGGGGAGCTGTTTTTT.

V is TRBV9 and J is TRBJ1-1, with TRBD1 as a possible D gene (5 bases). The CDR3 is 15 residues long. Germline lookup yields CDR1 SGDLS and CDR2 YYNGEE. V lost 0 bases, J lost 1 base, and 10 bases lay in between. CDR3 bases: TGTGCCAGCAGCGTAGAGCAGGGTTGGAACACTGAAGCTTTCTTT. The encoded protein is CASSVEQGWNTEAFF.

This chain connects TRBV7-8 to TRBJ2-2; 9 bases match TRBD2. The germline gives CDR1 SGHVS, CDR2 FQNEAQ. The CDR3 has 16 amino acids. Trimming removed 0 bases from V and 5 bases from J; junction bases left unmatched: 4. CDR3 nucleotide sequence: TGTGCCAGCAGCTTAGCGGGCGGGGGGGCGACCGGGGAGCTGTTTTTT. Translated, it gives CASSLAGGGATGELFF.

This chain links TRBV19 with TRBJ1-5, with TRBD1 matching 7 bases. Germline V CDR1 and CDR2: LNHDA, SQIVND (reference sequence). The trim removed 5 bases at V and 3 bases at J, leaving 10 bases unmatched. The CDR3 is 16 amino acids. The CDR3, as DNA: TGTGCCAGTAGTCTCTACCGACAGGGCATCAATCAGCCCCAGCATTTT. This encodes CASSLYRQGINQPQHF.

This clone has only a few counts. The chain has TRBV14 and TRBJ1-2; D may be TRBD1 (5 bases). The CDR3 loop spans 13 amino acids. Trimming left V 3 bases short and J 8 bases short, with 13 bases between. The germline V gene encodes CDR1 SGHDN and CDR2 FVKESK. CDR3 in amino acids: CASSQGGWMGYTF. The CDR3 DNA is TGTGCCAGCAGCCAGGGGGGATGGATGGGCTACACCTTC.

V gene TRBV7-2 combines with J gene TRBJ2-1; 10 bases are shared with TRBD2. The ends lost 1 base at V and 6 bases at J; junction bases unmatched: 9. CDR1 SGHTA and CDR2 FQGNSA come from the germline V gene. There are 17 residues in the CDR3. This CDR3 is CASSLDPLAGVSNEQFF. The CDR3, as DNA: TGTGCCAGCAGCTTAGATCCCCTAGCGGGAGTTTCCAATGAGCAGTTCTTC.

This chain joins TRBV4-3 and TRBJ1-5, with TRBD1 matching 8 bases. The ends lost 0 bases at V and 6 bases at J; junction bases unmatched: 10. Germline V CDR1 and CDR2: LGHNA, YSLEER. The CDR3 covers 17 residues. The CDR3 sequence: CASSQDLPRGQGQPQHF. CDR3 nucleotide sequence: TGCGCCAGCAGCCAAGATCTCCCCAGGGGGCAGGGTCAGCCCCAGCATTTT.

The genes are TRBV19 and TRBJ1-2; TRBD1 matches 9 bases. The CDR3 loop spans 16 amino acids. Looked up from germline, CDR1 is LNHDA and CDR2 is SQIVND (reference sequence). J gave up 6 bases and V 5 bases, and 13 bases lay outside the gene matches. The CDR3: CASSLSGQGVGDGYTF. The CDR3 DNA follows: TGTGCCAGTAGTTTATCGGGACAGGGTGTCGGGGATGGCTACACCTTC. The full variable domain, with the rest looked up from reference TRBV19 and TRBJ1-2, is DGGITQSPKYLFRKEGQNVTLSCEQNLNHDAMYWYRQDPGQGLRLIYYSQIVNDFQKGDIAEGYSVSREKKESFPLTVTSAQKNPTAFYLCASSLSGQGVGDGYTFGSGTRLTVV.

This clone was recorded only once. This chain uses TRBV4-2 with TRBJ2-1, with 8 positions matching TRBD2. The CDR3 loop spans 17 amino acids. Germline-derived CDR1 and CDR2 are LGHNA and YNFKEQ. The J segment lost 6 bases and the V segment lost 0 bases, leaving 10 bases of the junction unmatched. CDR3 loop: CASSQDSALAVANEQFF. The CDR3 DNA sequence: TGTGCCAGCAGCCAAGATTCGGCACTAGCGGTGGCCAATGAGCAGTTCTTC.

This rearrangement joins TRBV27 to TRBJ2-7, with 10 bases aligning to TRBD2. The CDR3 has 16 residues. In germline, CDR1 is MNHEY, CDR2 SMNVEV (reference sequence). The trim removed 2 bases at V and 3 bases at J, leaving 7 bases unmatched. The CDR3 DNA follows: TGTGCCAGCAGTTTAAGGCCTAGCGGGGGACTCTACGAGCAGTACTTC. Protein sequence: CASSLRPSGGLYEQYF.

V and J are TRBV5-1 and TRBJ2-6; a weak D match, TRBD2 (7 bases). The germline CDR1 and CDR2 sequences are SGHRS and YFSETQ. CDR3 length: 19 residues. V lost 5 bases to trimming and J lost 2 bases, with 23 bases between them. CDR3: CASSRGRGTITTGANVLTF. In DNA form, the CDR3 reads TGCGCCAGCAGTCGTGGGCGGGGGACAATTACGACTGGGGCCAACGTCCTGACTTTC.

The CDR3 sequence is CASSLPSTGREQYF. The CDR3 bases are TGCGCCAGCAGCTTGCCTTCGACAGGCCGCGAGCAGTACTTC. The rearrangement links TRBV5-1 to TRBJ2-7; D perhaps matches TRBD1 (6 bases). Germline loops: CDR1 SGHRS, CDR2 YFSETQ. The CDR3 length is 14 residues. V lost 1 base and J 6 bases, leaving 14 bases between the germline ends.

The chain uses TRBV7-9 and TRBJ2-3, with D possibly TRBD2 on 6 matching bases. This CDR3 is 15 amino acids long. Germline CDR1 reads SEHNR; CDR2 reads FQNEAQ (reference sequence). Deletions cut 3 bases from V and 1 base from J, with 11 bases between. CDR3 sequence (DNA): TGTGCCAGCAGCTTTGTCCAGCGGGGCACAGATACGCAGTATTTT. Residues: CASSFVQRGTDTQYF.

J is TRBJ1-1 and V is TRBV29-1; 9 nucleotides line up with TRBD1. The germline V gene encodes CDR1 SQVTM and CDR2 ANQGSEA. CDR3 length equals 13 residues. Trimming took 4 bases from V and 2 from J; bases not matched to a gene: 2. The CDR3 nucleotides are TGCAGCGTTGCCACAGGGGGCAACACTGAAGCTTTCTTT. Protein: CSVATGGNTEAFF.

The chain carries TRBV9 and TRBJ2-1; D ambiguous. The V gene's germline CDR1 is SGDLS and CDR2 YYNGEE. Trimming removed 0 bases at V and 1 base at J, with 11 bases between. This CDR3 comprises 16 residues. The CDR3 nucleotides are TGTGCCAGCAGCGTAGCTACGCAACTATCCTACAATGAGCAGTTCTTC. Translation: CASSVATQLSYNEQFF. The whole variable domain, remainder taken from reference TRBV9 and TRBJ2-1, is DSGVTQTPKHLITATGQRVTLRCSPRSGDLSVYWYQQSLDQGLQFLIQYYNGEERAKGNILERFSAQQFPDLHSELNLSSLELGDSALYFCASSVATQLSYNEQFFGPGTRLTVL.

The J gene is TRBJ2-3, the V gene TRBV5-1; D not resolved. With 0 bases removed from V and 0 bases from J, the gap between germline ends came to 8 bases. Germline V CDR1 and CDR2: SGHRS, YFSETQ. The CDR3 is 15 amino acids. The chain's CDR3 is CASSLDSKSTDTQYF. CDR3 sequence (DNA): TGCGCCAGCAGCTTGGACTCAAAGAGCACAGATACGCAGTATTTT.

This clone has more than one count but fewer than ten. The CDR3 region has the DNA TGTGCCTGGAGTGCGTCTAGCGGGGGGGCACATGAGCAGTTCTTC. It encodes CAWSASSGGAHEQFF. The V call is TRBV30, the J call TRBJ2-1, with 12 bases matching TRBD2. Germline loops: CDR1 GTSNPN, CDR2 SVGIG (reference sequence). The CDR3 extends over 15 amino acids. Trimming cost V 1 base and J 8 bases; bases outside gene matches: 6.

The chain is built from TRBV6-1 and TRBJ2-5, with a possible D match to TRBD1 (6 bases). CDR3 length equals 14 residues. From germline, CDR1 is MNHNS and CDR2 SASEGT. V lost 6 bases and J lost 1, with 12 bases in between. Here the CDR3 DNA reads TGTGCCAGCAGCGAAAACAGGGCCCAAGAGACCCAGTACTTC. Its protein product is CASSENRAQETQYF.

The chain combines TRBV18 with TRBJ1-4, with TRBD1 matching 8 bases. This CDR3 spans 16 amino acids. V was clipped by 2 bases and J by 7 bases; unmatched bases: 9. In germline, CDR1 is KGHSH, CDR2 LQKENI. The CDR3 DNA sequence: TGTGCCAGCTCACCAGTTGTAGGACAGGGAAGTGAAAAACTGTTTTTT. Its protein product is CASSPVVGQGSEKLFF.

The rearrangement joins TRBV6-4 to TRBJ1-5, with TRBD1 matching 8 bases. The CDR3 runs to 16 residues. With V trimmed by 7 bases and J by 5 bases, 13 bases remained unmatched. Germline V gene data show CDR1 as MRHNA and CDR2 as SNTAGT. Written as DNA, the CDR3 is TGTGCCAGCACGGGACAGGTAATACGAAGTCATCAGCCCCAGCATTTT. As protein: CASTGQVIRSHQPQHF.

This clone came up a few times. The V and J genes are TRBV5-4 and TRBJ2-7, with 7 bases aligning to TRBD1. This CDR3 is 14 amino acids long. Germline values: CDR1 SGHNT, CDR2 YYREEE (reference sequence). Unmatched junction bases numbered 8, after V lost 5 bases and J lost 3 bases. The CDR3 loop is CASSSTAGGYEQYF. The CDR3 DNA reads as TGTGCCAGCAGTTCAACCGCAGGGGGCTACGAGCAGTACTTC. Variable domain in full (rest from reference TRBV5-4 and TRBJ2-7): ETGVTQSPTHLIKTRGQQVTLRCSSQSGHNTVSWYQQALGQGPQFIFQYYREEENGRGNFPPRFSGLQFPNYSSELNVNALELDDSALYLCASSSTAGGYEQYFGPGTRLTVT.

This sequence joins TRBV19 and TRBJ2-3; TRBD2 matches at 12 bases. Looked up from germline, CDR1 is LNHDA and CDR2 is SQIVND (reference sequence). J was trimmed by 4 bases and V by 7 bases; bases with no gene match: 9. The CDR3 totals 16 residues. The DNA of the CDR3 is TGTGCCAGTACTAGCGGGAGGGCCGAGGATTCAGATACGCAGTATTTT. Translation gives CASTSGRAEDSDTQYF.

The V gene is TRBV15, the J gene TRBJ2-1; maybe TRBD2 (6 bases). The CDR3 has 14 residues. Between the trimmed V and J ends, which lost 5 bases and 0 bases, there was a span of 8 bases. Per germline, CDR1 LNHNV and CDR2 YYDKDF (reference sequence). CDR3 loop: CATSGRSSYNEQFF. CDR3 bases: TGTGCCACCAGCGGGAGGAGCTCCTACAATGAGCAGTTCTTC.

The chain combines TRBV27 with TRBJ1-2; TRBD1 aligns across 7 bases. CDR1 and CDR2 from the germline V gene are MNHEY and SMNVEV (reference sequence). With 2 bases clipped from V and 7 bases from J, the junction kept 4 bases outside the gene matches. The CDR3 runs 13 residues. CDR3 loop: CASSLEGAGGYTF. CDR3 sequence (DNA): TGTGCCAGCAGTTTAGAGGGGGCCGGTGGCTACACCTTC.

The chain employs TRBV7-2 and TRBJ2-1, with D maybe TRBD2 (5 bases). The CDR3 has 13 residues. V dropped 6 bases and J dropped 5 bases, with 11 bases sitting between them. In germline, CDR1 is SGHTA, CDR2 FQGNSA. CDR3 in DNA: TGTGCCAGCAGGAGGGCTAGTAACAATGAGCAGTTCTTC. This gives the protein CASRRASNNEQFF. The full variable domain, completed using reference TRBV7-2 and TRBJ2-1, is GAGVSQSPSNKVTEKGKDVELRCDPISGHTALYWYRQSLGQGLEFLIYFQGNSAPDKSGLPSDRFSAERTGGSVSTLTIQRTQQEDSAVYLCASRRASNNEQFFGPGTRLTVL.